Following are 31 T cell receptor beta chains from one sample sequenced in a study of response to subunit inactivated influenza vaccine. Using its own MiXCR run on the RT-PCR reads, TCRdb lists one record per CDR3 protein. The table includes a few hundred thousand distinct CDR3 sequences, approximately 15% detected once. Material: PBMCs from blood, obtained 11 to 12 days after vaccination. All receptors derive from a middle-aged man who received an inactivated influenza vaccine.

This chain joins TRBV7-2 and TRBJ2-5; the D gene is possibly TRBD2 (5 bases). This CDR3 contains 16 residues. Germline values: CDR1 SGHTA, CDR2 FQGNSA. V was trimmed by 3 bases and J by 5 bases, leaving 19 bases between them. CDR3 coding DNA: TGTGCCAGCAGCTTCAGCAGGAGGATTTCATGGGAGACCCAGTACTTC. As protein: CASSFSRRISWETQYF.

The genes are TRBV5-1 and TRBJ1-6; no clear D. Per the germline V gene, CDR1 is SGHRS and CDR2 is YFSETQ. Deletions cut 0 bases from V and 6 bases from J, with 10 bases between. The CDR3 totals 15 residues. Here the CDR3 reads CASSLEASGNSPLHF. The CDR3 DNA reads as TGCGCCAGCAGCTTGGAGGCAAGCGGTAATTCACCCCTCCACTTT.

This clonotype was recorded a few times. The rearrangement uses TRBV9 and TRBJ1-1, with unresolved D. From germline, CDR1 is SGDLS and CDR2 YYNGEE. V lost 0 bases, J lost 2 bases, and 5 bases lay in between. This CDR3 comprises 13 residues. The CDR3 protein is CASSVEKNTEAFF. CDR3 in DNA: TGTGCCAGCAGCGTAGAGAAAAACACTGAAGCTTTCTTT.

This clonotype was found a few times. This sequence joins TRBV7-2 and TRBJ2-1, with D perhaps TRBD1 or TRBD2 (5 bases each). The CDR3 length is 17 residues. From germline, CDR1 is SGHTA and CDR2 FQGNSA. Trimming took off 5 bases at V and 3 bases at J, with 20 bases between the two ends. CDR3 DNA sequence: TGTGCCAGCAGCAGTAAATATCGGGGACGGATCTACAATGAGCAGTTCTTC. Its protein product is CASSSKYRGRIYNEQFF.

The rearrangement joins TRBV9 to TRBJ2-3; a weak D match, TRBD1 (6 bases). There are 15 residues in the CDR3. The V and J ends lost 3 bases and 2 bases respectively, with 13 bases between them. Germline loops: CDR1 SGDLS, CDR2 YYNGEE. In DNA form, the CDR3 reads TGTGCCAGCAGCGGAACGGGACAACCCACAGATACGCAGTATTTT. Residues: CASSGTGQPTDTQYF.

The CDR3 reads CASSQDRGFEKLFF. As DNA, the CDR3 is TGCGCCAGCAGCCAGGATAGGGGGTTTGAAAAACTGTTTTTT. The J gene is TRBJ1-4, the V gene TRBV4-3; the D gene is possibly TRBD1 (6 bases). The CDR3 consists of 14 residues. The germline V gene has CDR1 LGHNA and CDR2 YSLEER. Trimming removed 3 bases at V and 7 bases at J, with 12 bases between.

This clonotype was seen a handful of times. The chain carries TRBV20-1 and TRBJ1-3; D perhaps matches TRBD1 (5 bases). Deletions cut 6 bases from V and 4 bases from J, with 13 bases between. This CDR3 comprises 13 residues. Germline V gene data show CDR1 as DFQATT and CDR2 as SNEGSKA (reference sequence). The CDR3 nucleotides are TGCAGTGCCAGGGAGGGGAACGGAAACACCATATATTTT. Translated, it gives CSAREGNGNTIYF.

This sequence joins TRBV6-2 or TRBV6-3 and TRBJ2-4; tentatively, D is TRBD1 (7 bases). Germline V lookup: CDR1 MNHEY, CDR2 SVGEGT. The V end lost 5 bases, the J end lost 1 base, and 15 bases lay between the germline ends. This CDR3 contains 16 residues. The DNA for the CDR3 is TGTGCCAGCAGTCGGGACAGACTAGAGGCCAAAAACATTCAGTACTTC. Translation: CASSRDRLEAKNIQYF.

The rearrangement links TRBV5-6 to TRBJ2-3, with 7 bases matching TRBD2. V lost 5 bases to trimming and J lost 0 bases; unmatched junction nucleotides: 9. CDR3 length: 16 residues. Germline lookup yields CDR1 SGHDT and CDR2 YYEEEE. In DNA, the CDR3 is TGTGCCAGCAGTATGGGGGGGGGTTCTAGCACAGATACGCAGTATTTT. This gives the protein CASSMGGGSSTDTQYF.

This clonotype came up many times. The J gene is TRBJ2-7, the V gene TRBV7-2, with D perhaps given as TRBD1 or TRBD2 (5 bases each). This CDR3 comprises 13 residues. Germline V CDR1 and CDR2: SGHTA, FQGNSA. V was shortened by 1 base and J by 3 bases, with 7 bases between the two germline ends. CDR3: CASSLGGDYEQYF. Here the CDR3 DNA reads TGTGCCAGCAGCTTAGGAGGGGACTACGAGCAGTACTTC.

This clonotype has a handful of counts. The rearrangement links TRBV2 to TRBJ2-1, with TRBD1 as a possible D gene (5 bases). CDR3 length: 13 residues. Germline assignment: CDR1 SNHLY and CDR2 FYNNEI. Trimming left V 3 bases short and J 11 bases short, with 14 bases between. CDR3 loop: CASSEVLDSKQFF. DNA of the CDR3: TGTGCCAGCAGTGAGGTCCTAGACAGCAAGCAGTTCTTC. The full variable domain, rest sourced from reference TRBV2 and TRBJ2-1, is EPEVTQTPSHQVTQMGQEVILRCVPISNHLYFYWYRQILGQKVEFLVSFYNNEISEKSEIFDDQFSVERPDGSNFTLKIRSTKLEDSAMYFCASSEVLDSKQFFGPGTRLTVL.

The CDR3 loop reads CASSPDLGGEQYF. In DNA, the CDR3 is TGTGCCAGCAGCCCGGACTTGGGCGGGGAGCAGTACTTC. The gene calls are TRBV7-2 and TRBJ2-7, with D possibly being TRBD2 (5 bases). Per germline, CDR1 SGHTA and CDR2 FQGNSA. The V end was cut by 5 bases, the J end by 7 bases, with 15 bases between. This CDR3 has 13 residues.

CDR3 region: CASSLQQWVNTGELFF. Written as DNA, the CDR3 is TGCGCCAGCAGCTTGCAACAGTGGGTCAACACCGGGGAGCTGTTTTTT. The chain combines TRBV5-1 with TRBJ2-2, with D unclear. CDR1 is SGHRS and CDR2 is YFSETQ in the germline V gene. V lost 1 base, J lost 2 bases, and 12 bases lay in between. This CDR3 is built from 16 residues.

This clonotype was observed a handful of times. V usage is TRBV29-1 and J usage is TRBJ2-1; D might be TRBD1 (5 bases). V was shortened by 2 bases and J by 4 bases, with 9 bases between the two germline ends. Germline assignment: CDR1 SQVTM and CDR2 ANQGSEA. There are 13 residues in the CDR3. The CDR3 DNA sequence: TGCAGCGTTGAATGGACACAGTACAATGAGCAGTTCTTC. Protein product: CSVEWTQYNEQFF.

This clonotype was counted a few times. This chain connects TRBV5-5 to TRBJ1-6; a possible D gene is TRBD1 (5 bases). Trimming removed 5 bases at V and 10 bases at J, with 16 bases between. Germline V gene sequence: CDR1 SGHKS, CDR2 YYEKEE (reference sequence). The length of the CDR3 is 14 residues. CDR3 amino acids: CASRVVGVGSPLHF. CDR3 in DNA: TGTGCCAGCAGAGTAGTAGGGGTTGGCTCACCCCTCCACTTT.

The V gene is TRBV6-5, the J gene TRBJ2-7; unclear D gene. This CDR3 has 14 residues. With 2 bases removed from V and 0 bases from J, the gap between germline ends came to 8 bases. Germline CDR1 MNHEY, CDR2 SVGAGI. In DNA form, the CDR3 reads TGTGCCAGCAGTTACGACGGAAGCTCCTACGAGCAGTACTTC. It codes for CASSYDGSSYEQYF.

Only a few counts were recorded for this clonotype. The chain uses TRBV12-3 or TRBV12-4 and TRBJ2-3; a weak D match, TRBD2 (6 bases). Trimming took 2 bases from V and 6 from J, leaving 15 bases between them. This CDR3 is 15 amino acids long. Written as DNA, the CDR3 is TGTGCCAGCAGTTTATCGGGAGCATCCCTCGATACGCAGTATTTT. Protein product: CASSLSGASLDTQYF.

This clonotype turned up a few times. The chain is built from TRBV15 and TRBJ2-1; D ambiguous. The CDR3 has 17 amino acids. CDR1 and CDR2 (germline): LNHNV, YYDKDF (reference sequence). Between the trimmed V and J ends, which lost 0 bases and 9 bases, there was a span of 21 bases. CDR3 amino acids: CATSRDSRRNGFGEQFF. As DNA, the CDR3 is TGTGCCACCAGCAGAGATTCCCGAAGGAATGGTTTCGGTGAGCAGTTCTTC. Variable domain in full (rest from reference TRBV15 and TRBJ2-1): DAMVIQNPRYQVTQFGKPVTLSCSQTLNHNVMYWYQQKSSQAPKLLFHYYDKDFNNEADTPDNFQSRRPNTSFCFLDIRSPGLGDTAMYLCATSRDSRRNGFGEQFFGPGTRLTVL.

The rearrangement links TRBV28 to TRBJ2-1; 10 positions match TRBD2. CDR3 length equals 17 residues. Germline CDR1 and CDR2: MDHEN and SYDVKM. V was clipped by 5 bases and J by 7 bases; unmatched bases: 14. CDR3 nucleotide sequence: TGTGCCAGCAGTCCTGGACCGGGACTAGCGAAAACTAATGAGCAGTTCTTC. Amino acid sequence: CASSPGPGLAKTNEQFF.

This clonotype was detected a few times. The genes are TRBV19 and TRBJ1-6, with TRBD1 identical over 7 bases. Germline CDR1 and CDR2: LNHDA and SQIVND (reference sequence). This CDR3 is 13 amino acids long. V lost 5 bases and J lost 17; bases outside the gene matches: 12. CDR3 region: CASSRGQEGYVHF. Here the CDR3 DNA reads TGTGCCAGTAGTCGAGGACAGGAGGGCTATGTCCACTTT.

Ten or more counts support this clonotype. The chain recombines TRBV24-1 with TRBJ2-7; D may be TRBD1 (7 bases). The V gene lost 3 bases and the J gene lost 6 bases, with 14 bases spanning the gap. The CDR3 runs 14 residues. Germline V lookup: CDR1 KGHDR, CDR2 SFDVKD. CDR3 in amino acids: CATSDLGGGGEQYF. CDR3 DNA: TGTGCCACCAGTGATCTCGGAGGGGGCGGCGAGCAGTACTTC.

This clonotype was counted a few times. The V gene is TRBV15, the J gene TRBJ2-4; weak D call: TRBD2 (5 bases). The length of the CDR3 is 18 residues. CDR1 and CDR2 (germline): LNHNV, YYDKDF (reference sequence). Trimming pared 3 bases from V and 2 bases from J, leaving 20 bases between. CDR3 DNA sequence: TGTGCCACCAGCAGTCCTTTCGCCGCCACGGGGACCAAAAACATTCAGTACTTC. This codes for CATSSPFAATGTKNIQYF.

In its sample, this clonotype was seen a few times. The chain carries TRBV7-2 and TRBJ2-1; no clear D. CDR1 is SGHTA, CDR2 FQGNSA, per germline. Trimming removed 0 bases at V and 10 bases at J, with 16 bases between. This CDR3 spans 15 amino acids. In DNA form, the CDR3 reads TGTGCCAGCAGCTTAGCGGGTTCGGGCGGCACCGAGCAGTTCTTC. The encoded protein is CASSLAGSGGTEQFF. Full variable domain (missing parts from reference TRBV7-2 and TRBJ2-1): GAGVSQSPSNKVTEKGKDVELRCDPISGHTALYWYRQSLGQGLEFLIYFQGNSAPDKSGLPSDRFSAERTGGSVSTLTIQRTQQEDSAVYLCASSLAGSGGTEQFFGPGTRLTVL.

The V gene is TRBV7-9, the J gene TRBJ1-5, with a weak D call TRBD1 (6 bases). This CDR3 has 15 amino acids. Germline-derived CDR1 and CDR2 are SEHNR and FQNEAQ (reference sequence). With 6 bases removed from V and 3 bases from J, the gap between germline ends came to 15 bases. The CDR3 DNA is TGTGCCAGCAGAGCCGGGGTGGGGGCCAATCAGCCCCAGCATTTT. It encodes CASRAGVGANQPQHF.

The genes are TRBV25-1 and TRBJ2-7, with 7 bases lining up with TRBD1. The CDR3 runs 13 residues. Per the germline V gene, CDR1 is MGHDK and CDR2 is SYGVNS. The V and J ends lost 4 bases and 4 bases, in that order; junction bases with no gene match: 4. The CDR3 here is CASSVGGGYEQYF. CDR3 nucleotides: TGTGCCAGCAGTGTAGGGGGCGGATACGAGCAGTACTTC.

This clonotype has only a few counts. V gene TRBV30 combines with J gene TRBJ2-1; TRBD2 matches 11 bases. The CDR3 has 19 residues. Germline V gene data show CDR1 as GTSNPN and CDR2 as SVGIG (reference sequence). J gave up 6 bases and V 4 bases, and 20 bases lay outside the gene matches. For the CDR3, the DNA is TGTGCCTGGACCGCCGGCTGGGTAGCGGGAGGGCCGGCCTTCAATGAGCAGTTCTTC. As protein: CAWTAGWVAGGPAFNEQFF. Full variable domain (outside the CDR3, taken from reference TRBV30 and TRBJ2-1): SQTIHQWPATLVQPVGSPLSLECTVEGTSNPNLYWYRQAAGRGLQLLFYSVGIGQISSEVPQNLSASRPQDRQFILSSKKLLLSDSGFYLCAWTAGWVAGGPAFNEQFFGPGTRLTVL.

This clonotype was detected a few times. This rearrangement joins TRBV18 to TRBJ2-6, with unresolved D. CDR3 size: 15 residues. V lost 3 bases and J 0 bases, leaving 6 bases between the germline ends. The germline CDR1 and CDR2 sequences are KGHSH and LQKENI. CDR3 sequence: CASSPQLSGANVLTF. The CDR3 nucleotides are TGTGCCAGCTCACCCCAGCTCTCTGGGGCCAACGTCCTGACTTTC.

Here the CDR3 reads CASSQARHLYGYTF. The CDR3 DNA sequence: TGTGCCAGCAGCCAAGCTAGGCACCTCTATGGCTACACCTTC. The chain combines TRBV7-2 with TRBJ1-2; D ambiguous. V lost 5 bases, J lost 4 bases, and 14 bases lay in between. CDR1 and CDR2 (germline): SGHTA, FQGNSA. The CDR3 is made up of 14 amino acids.

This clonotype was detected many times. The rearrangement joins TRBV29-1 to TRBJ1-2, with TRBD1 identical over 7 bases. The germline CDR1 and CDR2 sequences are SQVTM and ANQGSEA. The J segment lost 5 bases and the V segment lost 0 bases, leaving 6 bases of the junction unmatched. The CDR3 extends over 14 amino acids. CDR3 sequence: CSVEEEGTEYGYTF. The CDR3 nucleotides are TGCAGCGTTGAAGAAGAAGGGACAGAGTATGGCTACACCTTC. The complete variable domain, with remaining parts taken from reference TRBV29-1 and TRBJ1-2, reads SAVISQKPSRDICQRGTSLTIQCQVDSQVTMMFWYRQQPGQSLTLIATANQGSEATYESGFVIDKFPISRPNLTFSTLTVSNMSPEDSSIYLCSVEEEGTEYGYTFGSGTRLTVV.

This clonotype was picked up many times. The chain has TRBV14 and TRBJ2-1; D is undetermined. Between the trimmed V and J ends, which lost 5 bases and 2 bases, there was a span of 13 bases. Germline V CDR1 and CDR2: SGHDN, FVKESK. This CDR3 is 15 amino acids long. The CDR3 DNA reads TGTGCCAGCAGCTACTCCGGTTCGCCCTACAATGAGCAGTTCTTC. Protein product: CASSYSGSPYNEQFF. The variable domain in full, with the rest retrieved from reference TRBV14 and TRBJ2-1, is EAGVTQFPSHSVIEKGQTVTLRCDPISGHDNLYWYRRVMGKEIKFLLHFVKESKQDESGMPNNRFLAERTGGTYSTLKVQPAELEDSGVYFCASSYSGSPYNEQFFGPGTRLTVL.

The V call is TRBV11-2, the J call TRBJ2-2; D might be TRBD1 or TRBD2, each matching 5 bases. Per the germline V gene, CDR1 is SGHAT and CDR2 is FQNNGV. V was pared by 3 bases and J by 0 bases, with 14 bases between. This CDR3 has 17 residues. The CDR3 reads CASSFFRDGSNTGELFF. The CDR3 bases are TGTGCCAGCAGCTTCTTCCGGGACGGCTCGAACACCGGGGAGCTGTTTTTT.